This T cell receptor beta chain was sequenced in a study of blood T cell repertoires in COVID-19. Study context: There were acute and convalescent COVID-19 samples, and they came from the United States, Italy and Spain. Sources were T cells, B-cell-depleted T cells, or PBMCs; the material itself was cDNA or gDNA.

Some clones are missing from TCRdb's copy, which holds only in-frame ones; the method was immunoSEQ multiplex PCR. This table has 330,000 or so clones, more than 90% appearing once. Germline values: CDR1 SGHAT, CDR2 FQNNGV. The CDR3 runs to 13 residues. The V end lost 2 bases, the J end lost 5 bases, and 9 bases lay between the germline ends. This chain links TRBV11-2 with TRBJ1-2; D unclear. The receptor was isolated from a woman in her 30s who had recovered from COVID-19. The specimen was PBMCs or T cells enriched from blood (not recorded which). CDR3 residues: CASSLTPVYGYTF. Written as DNA, the CDR3 is TGTGCCAGCAGCTTAACGCCAGTTTATGGCTACACCTTC.